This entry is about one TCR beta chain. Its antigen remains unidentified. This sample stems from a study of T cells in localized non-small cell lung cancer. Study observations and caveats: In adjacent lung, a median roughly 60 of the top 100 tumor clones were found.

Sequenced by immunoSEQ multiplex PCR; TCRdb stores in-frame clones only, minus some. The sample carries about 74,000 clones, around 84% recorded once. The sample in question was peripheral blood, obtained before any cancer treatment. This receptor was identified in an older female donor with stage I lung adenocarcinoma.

CDR3 protein: CASSPGPIYEQYF. The DNA for the CDR3 is TGTGCCAGCAGCCCTGGGCCAATATACGAGCAGTACTTC. The rearrangement uses TRBV7-2 and TRBJ2-7; D uncertain. Germline-derived CDR1 and CDR2 are SGHTA and FQGNSA. This CDR3 comprises 13 residues. Trimming removed 5 bases at V and 4 bases at J, with 12 bases between.